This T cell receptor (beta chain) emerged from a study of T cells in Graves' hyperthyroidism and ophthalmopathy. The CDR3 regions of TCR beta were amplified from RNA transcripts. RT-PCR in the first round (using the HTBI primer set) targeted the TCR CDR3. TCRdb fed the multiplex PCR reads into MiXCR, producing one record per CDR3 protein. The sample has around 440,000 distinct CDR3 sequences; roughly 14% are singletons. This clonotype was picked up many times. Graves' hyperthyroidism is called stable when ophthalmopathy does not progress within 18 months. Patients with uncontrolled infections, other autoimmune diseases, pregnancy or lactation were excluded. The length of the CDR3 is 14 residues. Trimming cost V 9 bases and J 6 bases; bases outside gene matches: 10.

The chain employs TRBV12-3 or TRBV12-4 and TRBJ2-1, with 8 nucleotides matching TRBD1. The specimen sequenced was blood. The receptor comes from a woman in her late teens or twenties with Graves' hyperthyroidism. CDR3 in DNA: TGTGCCAGTAGACGCATGGGGACAGGCAATGAGCAGTTCTTC. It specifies CASRRMGTGNEQFF.